The 21 T cell receptor beta chains below were found in one sample sequenced in a study of early T cells in non-severe SARS-CoV-2 infection. From the 5' RACE reads, TCRdb called clonotypes with MiXCR, one entry per CDR3 protein. The repertoire holds some 80,000 distinct CDR3 sequences, with 8% to 13% as singletons. The sequences come from whole blood, collected at baseline. The receptors were gathered from an adult who was a healthcare worker with PCR-confirmed SARS-CoV-2 infection or an uninfected control (not recorded which).

This clonotype turned up a few times. The chain has TRBV10-3 and TRBJ2-7, with 8 nucleotides matching TRBD1. The CDR3 spans 14 residues. Trimming cost V 3 bases and J 2 bases; bases outside gene matches: 3. Germline values: CDR1 ENHRY, CDR2 SYGVKD. Here the CDR3 reads CAISDGTGPYEQYF. The CDR3 DNA sequence: TGTGCCATCAGTGACGGGACAGGACCCTACGAGCAGTACTTC.

This clonotype occurred many times. This chain uses TRBV14 with TRBJ2-3; D not resolved. V dropped 1 base and J dropped 10 bases, with 12 bases sitting between them. CDR1 and CDR2 (germline): SGHDN, FVKESK. The CDR3 contains 13 residues. The CDR3 reads CASSQGPESSQYF. CDR3 DNA: TGTGCCAGCAGCCAAGGCCCAGAGTCTTCGCAGTATTTT.

The chain joins TRBV11-1 to TRBJ2-7, with D perhaps assigned TRBD1 or TRBD2 (5 bases each). This CDR3 contains 15 residues. CDR1 and CDR2 (germline): SGHAT, FQDESV (reference sequence). V dropped 6 bases and J dropped 0 bases, with 15 bases sitting between them. CDR3 coding DNA: TGTGCCAGCAGAGGACGGGGCGAGGCCTCCTACGAGCAGTACTTC. It translates to CASRGRGEASYEQYF.

The genes are TRBV7-8 and TRBJ2-1; D unclear. V was shortened by 5 bases and J by 2 bases, with 13 bases between the two germline ends. Germline V gives CDR1 SGHVS, CDR2 FQNEAQ. The CDR3 covers 15 residues. CDR3 region: CASSPAAQTYNEQFF. The CDR3, as DNA: TGTGCCAGCAGCCCGGCCGCCCAGACCTACAATGAGCAGTTCTTC.

Here the CDR3 DNA reads TGTGCCAGCAGCTCCGGAGCTAGTAGGTATACGCAGTATTTT. This encodes CASSSGASRYTQYF. V and J are TRBV11-2 and TRBJ2-3; D not certain. From germline, CDR1 is SGHAT and CDR2 FQNNGV. The CDR3 has 14 amino acids. The germline V and J ends were trimmed by 4 bases and 7 bases, with 15 bases remaining between them.

This clonotype appeared a few times. The chain is built from TRBV20-1 and TRBJ2-7; possibly TRBD1 or TRBD2 for D (5 bases each). The V gene lost 4 bases and the J gene lost 0 bases, with 13 bases spanning the gap. Germline CDR1 DFQATT, CDR2 SNEGSKA (reference sequence). The CDR3 sequence is 14 residues long. The CDR3, as DNA: TGCAGTGCTACACAGGACTCCCTCTCCTACGAGCAGTACTTC. Protein: CSATQDSLSYEQYF.

The chain combines TRBV4-2 with TRBJ2-7, with TRBD2 as a possible D gene (5 bases). The germline CDR1 and CDR2 sequences are LGHNA and YNFKEQ. Trimming stripped 1 base from V and 5 bases from J, with 15 bases between. This CDR3 contains 15 residues. The CDR3: CASSQVAGLPHEQYF. The CDR3 nucleotides read TGTGCCAGCAGCCAAGTGGCGGGTCTACCCCACGAGCAGTACTTC.

This clonotype turned up a few times. CDR3 in amino acids: CASSLQDRLSSYNEQFF. Written as DNA, the CDR3 is TGTGCCAGCAGCTTACAGGATCGTCTTAGCTCCTACAATGAGCAGTTCTTC. This rearrangement joins TRBV11-2 to TRBJ2-1; D is uncertain. The CDR3 totals 17 residues. Germline CDR1 and CDR2: SGHAT and FQNNGV. V lost 2 bases and J lost 0, with 14 bases in between.

V is TRBV19 and J is TRBJ2-3, with unresolved D. This CDR3 has 15 amino acids. V was cut by 5 bases and J by 0 bases, with 12 bases left in between. In germline, CDR1 is LNHDA, CDR2 SQIVND (reference sequence). This CDR3 reads CASSDGGTSTDTQYF. Here the CDR3 DNA reads TGTGCCAGTAGTGACGGTGGTACTAGCACAGATACGCAGTATTTT.

This clonotype has only a few counts. The V and J genes are TRBV30 and TRBJ2-1, with unresolved D. The CDR3 totals 12 residues. Trimming removed 4 bases at V and 8 bases at J, with 12 bases between. Looked up from germline, CDR1 is GTSNPN and CDR2 is SVGIG (reference sequence). In DNA, the CDR3 is TGTGCCTGGACTCGGAGTCAGGATGAGCAGTTCTTC. Translation gives CAWTRSQDEQFF.

This clonotype showed up many times. This chain links TRBV7-3 with TRBJ2-1; a possible D gene is TRBD2 (6 bases). Deletions cut 2 bases from V and 6 bases from J, with 11 bases between. This CDR3 comprises 14 residues. Germline V gene sequence: CDR1 SGHTA, CDR2 FQGTGA. CDR3 in DNA: TGTGCCAGCAGCTTAGGCGGGGCCCTCAATGAGCAGTTCTTC. It translates to CASSLGGALNEQFF.

CDR3 in amino acids: CASSQAQVISNYGYTF. The CDR3 bases are TGTGCCAGCTCCCAAGCACAGGTGATCTCTAACTATGGCTACACCTTC. The chain joins TRBV18 to TRBJ1-2, with D perhaps TRBD1 (5 bases). Germline V gene lookup returns CDR1 KGHSH and CDR2 LQKENI. This CDR3 is 16 amino acids long. Between the trimmed V and J ends, which lost 6 bases and 0 bases, there was a span of 17 bases. The full variable domain, rest sourced from reference TRBV18 and TRBJ1-2, is NAGVMQNPRHLVRRRGQEARLRCSPMKGHSHVYWYRQLPEEGLKFMVYLQKENIIDESGMPKERFSAEFPKEGPSILRIQQVVRGDSAAYFCASSQAQVISNYGYTFGSGTRLTVV.

CDR3 nucleotide sequence: TGCAGCGTTCTTACCACATCGTACAATGAGCAGTTCTTC. Amino acids: CSVLTTSYNEQFF. V and J are TRBV29-1 and TRBJ2-1; D remains ambiguous. The CDR3 totals 13 residues. Germline V gene data show CDR1 as SQVTM and CDR2 as ANQGSEA. The germline V and J ends were trimmed by 5 bases and 4 bases, with 12 bases remaining between them.

The chain links TRBV5-5 to TRBJ2-1; tentatively, D is TRBD2 (5 bases). V gave up 4 bases and J gave up 7 bases, with 12 bases separating them. CDR1 is SGHKS, CDR2 YYEKEE, per germline (reference sequence). The CDR3 is made up of 13 amino acids. CDR3 DNA: TGTGCCAGCAGCCTGGAGGCCCGTAATGAGCAGTTCTTC. Amino acids: CASSLEARNEQFF.

This clonotype came up a few times. The chain is built from TRBV4-2 and TRBJ2-7; D ambiguous. In germline, CDR1 is LGHNA, CDR2 YNFKEQ. The germline V and J ends were trimmed by 2 bases and 2 bases, with 7 bases remaining between them. The CDR3 is 13 residues long. The CDR3 region is CASSQTAAYEQYF. The CDR3 DNA is TGTGCCAGCAGCCAAACGGCGGCCTACGAGCAGTACTTC.

A few counts support this clonotype. V and J are TRBV7-9 and TRBJ2-7; D could derive from TRBD1 or TRBD2 (5 bases each). Germline V gene data show CDR1 as SEHNR and CDR2 as FQNEAQ (reference sequence). Trimming shortened V by 5 bases and J by 0 bases, and 11 bases separated the two germline ends. The CDR3 is 14 residues long. Here the CDR3 DNA reads TGTGCCAGCAGCCCGGTGGGGGACTCCTACGAGCAGTACTTC. It specifies CASSPVGDSYEQYF.

The chain combines TRBV7-6 with TRBJ2-1; D gene uncertain. Germline V gene data show CDR1 as SGHVS and CDR2 as FNYEAQ. Trimming shortened V by 1 base and J by 7 bases, and 11 bases separated the two germline ends. This CDR3 has 14 amino acids. CDR3 residues: CASSLEVDSNEQFF. In nucleotides, the CDR3 is TGTGCCAGCAGCTTAGAGGTCGACTCGAATGAGCAGTTCTTC.

The V call is TRBV2, the J call TRBJ1-2; D perhaps matches TRBD1 (5 bases). Germline values: CDR1 SNHLY, CDR2 FYNNEI. This CDR3 comprises 12 residues. V lost 1 base and J lost 10, with 10 bases in between. CDR3 sequence reads: CASSEGGPLYTF. CDR3 coding DNA: TGTGCCAGCAGTGAAGGGGGACCGCTCTACACCTTC.

This clonotype was seen only a few times. V usage is TRBV4-1 and J usage is TRBJ2-2; D is ambiguous. Germline lookup yields CDR1 MGHRA and CDR2 YSYEKL. The germline V and J ends were trimmed by 2 bases and 5 bases, with 6 bases remaining between them. This CDR3 has 13 residues. The CDR3 region has the DNA TGCGCCAGCAGCCAAAGAGAGACCGGGGAGCTGTTTTTT. Protein sequence: CASSQRETGELFF.

This clonotype came up many times. The chain uses TRBV12-3 or TRBV12-4 and TRBJ1-2; D may be TRBD1 (6 bases). V was pared by 6 bases and J by 7 bases, with 15 bases between. The CDR3 covers 13 residues. The CDR3 coding sequence is TGTGCCAGCAGACGACCCGGGGGCGGTGGCTACACCTTC. This codes for CASRRPGGGGYTF.

This chain joins TRBV9 and TRBJ2-7; 10 bases are a match to TRBD2. Trimming removed 0 bases from V and 0 bases from J; junction bases left unmatched: 0. Germline V CDR1 and CDR2: SGDLS, YYNGEE. There are 15 residues in the CDR3. CDR3 residues: CASSVGTSGSYEQYF. The CDR3 DNA follows: TGTGCCAGCAGCGTAGGGACTAGCGGCTCCTACGAGCAGTACTTC.